These T cell receptor beta chains were read from a single sample in a study of ipilimumab plus nivolumab after autologous stem cell transplantation. Using immunoSEQ multiplex PCR, the repertoire was profiled, and TCRdb retains in-frame clones only, with some absent. The sample consists of 43,000 or so clones, approximately 90% of them appearing once. The input for sequencing was PBMCs, taken in a trial of ipilimumab plus nivolumab as post-transplant consolidation. These receptor sequences come from a male donor with multiple myeloma. CDR3s include the opening cysteine and the closing phenylalanine or tryptophan. The D gene is left open where the match is weak. The size of a clone is reported for some rows only, either as once, few or many, or as a class for expanded clones.

D gene	V gene	clone size	J gene	CDR3 protein	CDR3 DNA
TRBD1	TRBV2	.	TRBJ2-2	CASSEFGTGNTGELFF	TGTGCCAGCAGTGAATTCGGGACAGGGAACACCGGGGAGCTGTTTTTT
.	TRBV14	few	TRBJ1-4	CASSPLGTNEKLFF	TGTGCCAGCAGCCCCCTCGGGACTAATGAAAAACTGTTTTTT
.	TRBV19	.	TRBJ1-6	CASSMVQDSPLHF	TGTGCCAGTAGTATGGTTCAAGATTCACCCCTCCACTTT
TRBD1	TRBV7-2	once	TRBJ1-1	CASSLDRGVNTEAFF	TGTGCCAGCAGCCTAGACAGGGGAGTGAACACTGAAGCTTTCTTT
.	TRBV6-1	.	TRBJ1-5	CASSVRGNNQPQHF	TGTGCCAGCAGTGTCCGGGGTAACAATCAGCCCCAGCATTTT
.	TRBV9	.	TRBJ1-6	CASSVNLEGRSSSYNSPLHF	TGTGCCAGCAGCGTCAATCTGGAGGGTCGCTCAAGCTCCTATAATTCACCCCTCCACTTT
.	TRBV27	.	TRBJ2-6	CASRLLSGANVLTF	TGTGCCAGCAGACTACTATCTGGGGCCAACGTCCTGACTTTC
.	TRBV6-1	.	TRBJ1-2	CASTPGGYYYGYTF	TGTGCCAGCACCCCAGGAGGTTATTACTATGGCTACACCTTC
.	TRBV18	.	TRBJ1-3	CASSRDTSSGNTIYF	TGTGCCAGCTCTCGCGACACTAGCTCTGGAAACACCATATATTTT
.	TRBV28	.	TRBJ1-5	CASIKRTGISQPQHF	TGTGCCAGCATTAAACGAACAGGGATTTCTCAGCCCCAGCATTTT
.	TRBV19	.	TRBJ1-2	CASSSRGRGSNYGYTF	TGTGCCAGTAGCTCCCGGGGACGCGGTAGCAACTATGGCTACACCTTC
.	TRBV7-2	.	TRBJ2-7	CASSLGVRSPSEQYF	TGTGCCAGCAGCTTAGGCGTGCGGTCCCCTTCGGAGCAGTACTTC
TRBD2	TRBV4-3	.	TRBJ2-3	CASSQEKSGINHFTDTQYF	TGCGCCAGCAGCCAAGAGAAGAGCGGGATTAACCACTTCACAGATACGCAGTATTTT
.	TRBV27	.	TRBJ2-1	CASSAQGPHQRNEQFF	TGTGCCAGCAGTGCTCAGGGGCCCCACCAGAGGAATGAGCAGTTCTTC
.	TRBV27	.	TRBJ2-5	CASSSLDSIWTQYF	TGTGCCAGCAGTTCCCTGGACAGCATATGGACCCAGTACTTC
TRBD2	TRBV4-1	once	TRBJ2-2	CASSQVLAEHTGELFF	TGCGCCAGCAGCCAAGTCCTAGCGGAGCACACCGGGGAGCTGTTTTTT
.	TRBV5-1	.	TRBJ2-1	CASRDNYNEQFF	TGCGCCAGCAGGGATAACTACAATGAGCAGTTCTTC
TRBD2	TRBV7-2	.	TRBJ2-7	CASSLLAGSGGDEQYF	TGTGCCAGCAGCCTCCTGGCGGGTAGCGGGGGCGACGAGCAGTACTTC
.	TRBV9	.	TRBJ2-1	CASSGESRGAHNNEQFF	TGTGCCAGCAGCGGAGAGTCAAGGGGGGCCCATAACAATGAGCAGTTCTTC
.	TRBV9	few	TRBJ1-2	CASSVRGGAANYGYTF	TGTGCCAGCAGCGTTCGGGGGGGAGCAGCTAACTATGGCTACACCTTC
TRBD1	TRBV11-2	.	TRBJ1-2	CASSLGFRRGQGYGYTF	TGTGCCAGCAGCTTAGGGTTCAGACGAGGACAGGGCTATGGCTACACCTTC
TRBD1	TRBV5-1	.	TRBJ2-7	CASSPPGQTFAGEQYF	TGCGCCAGCAGCCCGCCGGGACAGACTTTTGCGGGCGAGCAGTACTTC
TRBD1	TRBV18	.	TRBJ2-1	CASSQGQGNEQFF	TGTGCCAGCTCACAGGGACAGGGGAATGAGCAGTTCTTC
TRBD2	TRBV5-6	.	TRBJ2-2	CASSLGLAGDTGELFF	TGTGCCAGCAGCTTGGGACTAGCGGGAGATACCGGGGAGCTGTTTTTT
.	TRBV7-3	.	TRBJ1-6	CASSLSRNNSPLHF	TGTGCCAGCAGCTTAAGCAGAAACAATTCACCCCTCCACTTT
.	TRBV6-1	.	TRBJ2-5	CASRVTTETQYF	TGTGCCAGCAGGGTAACTACTGAGACCCAGTACTTC
TRBD2	TRBV4-3	.	TRBJ2-1	CASSQDPAGASYNEQFF	TGCGCCAGCAGCCAAGATCCAGCGGGGGCATCCTACAATGAGCAGTTCTTC
.	TRBV2	once	TRBJ2-3	CASSELANSNTQYF	TGTGCCAGCAGTGAATTGGCGAACTCCAATACGCAGTATTTT
TRBD1	TRBV6-5	.	TRBJ1-2	CASRGSQGAGGYTF	TGTGCCAGCAGGGGAAGCCAGGGGGCGGGAGGCTACACCTTC
.	TRBV5-1	once	TRBJ1-2	CASSYPDRRYGYTF	TGCGCCAGCAGCTACCCCGACAGGCGCTATGGCTACACCTTC
.	TRBV5-4	medium-sized	TRBJ1-2	CASSHSQIYGYTF	TGTGCCAGCAGCCATTCACAGATCTATGGCTACACCTTC
.	TRBV6-4	.	TRBJ1-1	CASSDSNGGTEAFF	TGTGCCAGCAGTGACTCGAACGGCGGGACTGAAGCTTTCTTT
TRBD1	TRBV5-4	.	TRBJ1-2	CASSAGQMDNYGYTF	TGTGCCAGCAGCGCGGGACAGATGGATAACTATGGCTACACCTTC
.	TRBV7-2	.	TRBJ2-3	CASSRMPGGAQYF	TGTGCCAGCAGCCGAATGCCCGGCGGTGCGCAGTATTTT
.	TRBV2	few	TRBJ1-4	CASSNRVGEKLFF	TGTGCCAGCAGCAACAGGGTTGGGGAAAAACTGTTTTTT
TRBD2	TRBV10-2	once	TRBJ2-1	CASRRTGGPGEQFF	TGCGCCAGCCGGCGTACGGGAGGGCCTGGTGAGCAGTTCTTC
.	TRBV19	once	TRBJ1-5	CASSSSGEQPQHF	TGTGCCAGTAGTTCCTCCGGGGAACAGCCCCAGCATTTT
.	TRBV27	.	TRBJ1-5	CASRFLGTQDSNQPQHF	TGTGCCAGCAGATTCCTCGGGACACAGGATAGCAATCAGCCCCAGCATTTT
.	TRBV5-4	.	TRBJ2-7	CASSFKTGPQTYEQYF	TGTGCCAGCAGCTTCAAGACAGGACCTCAGACCTACGAGCAGTACTTC
.	TRBV2	.	TRBJ1-6	CASSPDSPGAYNSPLHF	TGTGCCAGCAGCCCTGACAGCCCGGGGGCCTATAATTCACCCCTCCACTTT
.	TRBV5-1	once	TRBJ2-7	CASSSDPSSYEQYF	TGCGCCAGCAGCTCAGACCCGAGCTCCTACGAGCAGTACTTC
.	TRBV21-1	.	TRBJ1-3	CASSKEAGGGYGKGTIYF	TGTGCCAGCAGCAAAGAAGCGGGAGGGGGATACGGTAAGGGCACCATATATTTT
.	TRBV6-5	once	TRBJ1-3	CASSYSSGTAGNTIYF	TGTGCCAGCAGTTACTCGTCAGGGACTGCCGGAAACACCATATATTTT
.	TRBV18	few	TRBJ2-5	CASSPSNAKETQYF	TGTGCCAGCTCACCAAGTAACGCCAAAGAGACCCAGTACTTC
.	TRBV5-1	.	TRBJ2-5	CASSRVPGAEETQYF	TGCGCCAGCAGCCGCGTACCAGGGGCGGAGGAGACCCAGTACTTC
.	TRBV7-2	.	TRBJ2-2	CASSLVLAGELFF	TGTGCCAGCAGCTTAGTTCTAGCCGGGGAGCTGTTTTTT
.	TRBV7-2	.	TRBJ1-1	CASSYGRSGAAFF	TGTGCCAGCAGCTACGGACGCTCCGGAGCGGCTTTCTTT
.	TRBV9	.	TRBJ2-5	CASSPLQARAETQYF	TGTGCCAGCAGCCCCCTGCAGGCGCGGGCGGAGACCCAGTACTTC
TRBD1	TRBV14	.	TRBJ2-1	CASSQADRGPNEQFF	TGTGCCAGCAGCCAAGCCGACAGGGGGCCCAATGAGCAGTTCTTC
.	TRBV7-8	.	TRBJ2-7	CASSPRRLLAYEQYF	TGTGCCAGCAGCCCGCGCCGATTACTAGCCTACGAGCAGTACTTC
.	TRBV2	.	TRBJ2-7	CASSGPGEYSYEQYF	TGTGCCAGCAGTGGTCCGGGGGAATACAGCTACGAGCAGTACTTC
.	TRBV29-1	.	TRBJ2-3	CSVEGSTDTQYF	TGCAGCGTTGAGGGCAGCACAGATACGCAGTATTTT
TRBD1	TRBV28	once	TRBJ1-2	CASSFGTGMSGYTF	TGTGCCAGCAGTTTTGGGACAGGGATGAGTGGCTACACCTTC
.	TRBV25-1	.	TRBJ1-5	CASGQGTGQPQHF	TGTGCTAGTGGGCAGGGTACAGGCCAGCCCCAGCATTTT
.	TRBV5-1	.	TRBJ2-7	CASNVNGPSSYEQYF	TGCGCCAGCAATGTTAACGGCCCTAGCTCCTACGAGCAGTACTTC
.	TRBV2	.	TRBJ1-4	CASSDLAGGLFF	TGTGCCAGCAGTGATTTAGCGGGAGGACTGTTTTTT
TRBD1	TRBV27	.	TRBJ2-3	CASSGRGQGRTDTQYF	TGTGCCAGCAGTGGACGGGGACAGGGTCGCACAGATACGCAGTATTTT